The present entry profiles one T cell receptor (beta chain) with its context. V was pared by 6 bases and J by 0 bases, with 8 bases of the junction left unmatched. This CDR3 comprises 16 residues. Germline CDR1 reads MNHEY; CDR2 reads SVGEGT. This specimen belongs to a study of blood T cells in healthy people across ages. Next came a second PCR, run for about 7 to 12 cycles, which used a sample-barcoded 5' primer along with a J-beta primer mix. MiXCR, run by TCRdb on the 5' RACE reads, gives a single entry per CDR3 protein. The sample yields over 1.5 million distinct CDR3 sequences, around 50% seen once.

Specimen: blood. The genes are TRBV6-2 or TRBV6-3 and TRBJ1-1; 9 nucleotides match TRBD1. The sequence was obtained from a woman in her 40s in good health. CDR3 DNA sequence: TGTGCCAGCAGACAAAGACAGGGGGAGATGAACACTGAAGCTTTCTTT. Its translation: CASRQRQGEMNTEAFF.